The entry below describes one T cell receptor beta chain. While infection was still active, Seattle patients were enrolled and then followed longitudinally. How the authors handled the data: By means of reference gene primer amplification, nucleated cell counts were estimated. The table came from immunoSEQ multiplex PCR; TCRdb's copy has only in-frame clones and leaves some out. V, J and clone size reflect that table, while D and trimming were determined from the DNA. This table has fewer than 90,000 clones, more than 65% appearing once. The data were obtained in a study of blood T cell repertoires in COVID-19. This sequence originates from an older man with COVID-19, enrolled during active disease. The material sequenced was peripheral blood.

The CDR3 coding sequence is TGTGCCAGCAGCTCGGGGTGGGTAAGCTACACCTTC. Its protein is CASSSGWVSYTF. The chain has TRBV5-6 and TRBJ1-2, with unresolved D. The CDR3 length is 12 residues. From germline, CDR1 is SGHDT and CDR2 YYEEEE. With 3 bases removed from V and 9 bases from J, the gap between germline ends came to 12 bases.